The rows below give T cell receptor beta chains drawn from one sample of a study of shared clonotypes between healthy human individuals. Sequencing was performed with immunoSEQ multiplex PCR; in TCRdb, only in-frame clones are kept and a portion is missing. The sample has some 2 million clones, approximately 94% seen once. The sequencing input was naive CD8+ T cells sorted from blood. The receptors here all came from a man between 18 and 35 years old in good health. Both conserved end residues are part of each CDR3. Each record gives: J gene, V gene, D gene, CDR3 protein, CDR3 DNA. D genes are given only for firm matches.

j_call: TRBJ2-7
v_call: TRBV5-1
d_call: .
cdr3_aa: CASSFDSTYEQYF
cdr3_nt: TGCGCCAGCAGCTTCGACAGTACCTACGAGCAGTACTTC

j_call: TRBJ2-7
v_call: TRBV20-1
d_call: .
cdr3_aa: CSALYEQYF
cdr3_nt: TGCAGTGCTTTATACGAGCAGTACTTC

j_call: TRBJ2-7
v_call: TRBV27
d_call: .
cdr3_aa: CASMKGSSYEQYF
cdr3_nt: TGTGCCAGTATGAAGGGGAGCTCCTACGAGCAGTACTTC

j_call: TRBJ2-1
v_call: TRBV5-1
d_call: TRBD1
cdr3_aa: CASSFPRDRTYNEQFF
cdr3_nt: TGCGCCAGCAGCTTCCCCCGGGACAGAACTTACAATGAGCAGTTCTTC

j_call: TRBJ2-7
v_call: TRBV4-1
d_call: TRBD1
cdr3_aa: CASSQALGQGEKEQYF
cdr3_nt: TGCGCCAGCAGCCAAGCTCTAGGACAGGGAGAAAAAGAGCAGTACTTC

j_call: TRBJ2-7
v_call: TRBV5-6
d_call: .
cdr3_aa: CASSLGQAPYEQYF
cdr3_nt: TGTGCCAGCAGCTTGGGGCAGGCCCCCTACGAGCAGTACTTC

j_call: TRBJ2-7
v_call: TRBV2
d_call: TRBD2
cdr3_aa: CASSESVAGTYEQYF
cdr3_nt: TGTGCCAGCAGTGAATCTGTAGCGGGGACCTACGAGCAGTACTTC

j_call: TRBJ2-3
v_call: TRBV7-2
d_call: .
cdr3_aa: CASSLAVDTQYF
cdr3_nt: TGTGCCAGCAGCTTAGCGGTAGATACGCAGTATTTT

j_call: TRBJ2-2
v_call: TRBV9
d_call: TRBD1
cdr3_aa: CASSVAGTGTYTGELFF
cdr3_nt: TGTGCCAGCAGCGTAGCGGGGACAGGGACCTACACCGGGGAGCTGTTTTTT

j_call: TRBJ2-3
v_call: TRBV14
d_call: .
cdr3_aa: CASSLQQSTDTQYF
cdr3_nt: TGTGCCAGCAGCCTCCAACAAAGCACAGATACGCAGTATTTT

j_call: TRBJ2-1
v_call: TRBV30
d_call: .
cdr3_aa: CAWSSPDNEQFF
cdr3_nt: TGTGCCTGGAGTTCACCCGACAATGAGCAGTTCTTC

j_call: TRBJ2-5
v_call: TRBV5-6
d_call: TRBD1
cdr3_aa: CASSLGQARETQYF
cdr3_nt: TGTGCCAGCAGCCTTGGACAGGCGAGGGAGACCCAGTACTTC

j_call: TRBJ2-7
v_call: TRBV27
d_call: .
cdr3_aa: CASSLYLGTPYEQYF
cdr3_nt: TGTGCCAGCAGTTTATATCTGGGGACCCCCTACGAGCAGTACTTC

j_call: TRBJ2-7
v_call: TRBV13
d_call: TRBD2
cdr3_aa: CASLSSGGTYEQYF
cdr3_nt: TGTGCCAGCCTCTCTAGCGGGGGGACCTACGAGCAGTACTTC